This entry features one TCR beta chain sequence. Its antigen is currently unknown. This CDR3 has 16 residues. The germline V gene has CDR1 LNHDA and CDR2 SQIVND (reference sequence). With 6 bases removed from V and 4 bases from J, the gap between germline ends came to 19 bases. This specimen comes from a study of cytomegalovirus exposure and HLA in healthy donors. In the study overall: Unique TCRs numbering some 77 million, obtained from HLA-typed donors, made up an early data release. Regarding the study as a whole: For most TCR beta V segments, an earlier analysis put the productive rate at about 90% or about 30% of the time. Exclusion as indistinguishable affected some V segments, including TRBV6-2 and TRBV6-3. Among immune exposure information, only CMV serostatus was available.

Both 60 Vbeta primers and 13 Jbeta primers went into the PCR. Sequencing used immunoSEQ multiplex PCR; TCRdb keeps in-frame clones, though not all of them. The sample gives over 110,000 clones, approximately 79% of which show up once; approximately 0.9% is in the top ten. This receptor was identified in a man aged 18 to 35 in good health and CMV-seronegative. Sequencing input: PBMCs. The chain has TRBV19 and TRBJ1-5; no definite D call. In DNA form, the CDR3 reads TGTGCCAGTAGCCCAGATCGGGTTATGCGGAATCAGCCCCAGCATTTT. Translated: CASSPDRVMRNQPQHF.